Presented here are 26 T cell receptor beta chains from one specimen sequenced in a study of cytomegalovirus exposure and HLA in healthy donors. Researchers ran the PCR with 60 Vbeta and 13 Jbeta primers. Repertoires were generated with immunoSEQ multiplex PCR, while TCRdb's copy carries only in-frame clones and drops some. The sample carries some 130,000 clones, about four fifths recorded once. The sample comprised PBMCs. The receptors were sampled from a young man in good health.

The rearrangement links TRBV5-1 to TRBJ2-5; 9 nucleotides match TRBD2. The CDR3 length is 16 residues. The trim removed 4 bases at V and 3 bases at J, leaving 10 bases unmatched. From germline, CDR1 is SGHRS and CDR2 YFSETQ. The chain's CDR3 is CASSAQAGGRKETQYF. CDR3 nucleotide sequence: TGCGCCAGCAGCGCCCAAGCGGGAGGTAGAAAAGAGACCCAGTACTTC.

There are a few counts of this clone. The rearrangement joins TRBV5-1 to TRBJ2-7; 14 positions agree with TRBD2. The J segment lost 2 bases and the V segment lost 4 bases, leaving 5 bases of the junction unmatched. Per the germline V gene, CDR1 is SGHRS and CDR2 is YFSETQ. The CDR3 has 16 amino acids. The CDR3 region has the DNA TGCGCCAGCAGCCGCGGACTAGCGGGAGGCCCCTACGAGCAGTACTTC. It yields the protein CASSRGLAGGPYEQYF. The variable domain in full, with the rest retrieved from reference TRBV5-1 and TRBJ2-7, is KAGVTQTPRYLIKTRGQQVTLSCSPISGHRSVSWYQQTPGQGLQFLFEYFSETQRNKGNFPGRFSGRQFSNSRSEMNVSTLELGDSALYLCASSRGLAGGPYEQYFGPGTRLTVT.

The V gene is TRBV16, the J gene TRBJ1-3; 7 bases align to TRBD1. CDR1 KGHSY and CDR2 FQNENV come from the germline V gene. CDR3 length: 16 residues. Losses at the gene ends were 5 bases for V and 2 bases for J; bases not matched to a gene: 9. The CDR3 region is CASSRTQGPPGNTIYF. Written as DNA, the CDR3 is TGTGCCAGCAGCAGGACACAGGGGCCTCCTGGAAACACCATATATTTT.

The chain uses TRBV19 and TRBJ1-1; 8 bases line up with TRBD1. CDR3 size: 14 residues. J gave up 2 bases and V 5 bases, and 4 bases lay outside the gene matches. Germline V gene sequence: CDR1 LNHDA, CDR2 SQIVND (reference sequence). CDR3 protein: CASSETGENTEAFF. The CDR3 nucleotides read TGTGCCAGTAGTGAGACAGGGGAAAACACTGAAGCTTTCTTT.

This clone has a handful of counts. V is TRBV19 and J is TRBJ2-5, with 13 bases identical to TRBD2. Germline values: CDR1 LNHDA, CDR2 SQIVND (reference sequence). V shed 4 bases and J 7 bases; nucleotides not matched to a gene: 3. The CDR3 totals 14 residues. This chain's CDR3 is CASSTGTSGTTQYF. The DNA of the CDR3 is TGTGCCAGTAGTACTGGGACTAGCGGGACGACCCAGTACTTC.

This clone occurred once. The genes are TRBV15 and TRBJ2-5; 7 nucleotides match TRBD2. The V gene's germline CDR1 is LNHNV and CDR2 YYDKDF (reference sequence). V lost 3 bases to trimming and J lost 2 bases; unmatched junction nucleotides: 3. This CDR3 has 14 amino acids. DNA for the CDR3: TGTGCCACCAGCAGTGGGGGGGTACAAGAGACCCAGTACTTC. Its translation is CATSSGGVQETQYF.

J is TRBJ2-1 and V is TRBV7-9; possibly TRBD1 for D (6 bases). Germline V gene lookup returns CDR1 SEHNR and CDR2 FQNEAQ (reference sequence). V lost 5 bases and J 9 bases, leaving 11 bases between the germline ends. This CDR3 spans 12 amino acids. CDR3 sequence reads: CASSGLGGEQFF. The CDR3 DNA reads as TGTGCCAGCAGCGGGTTAGGGGGTGAGCAGTTCTTC.

The CDR3 loop reads CASSLRLGLALDEQYF. For the CDR3, the DNA is TGTGCCAGCAGTTTAAGGCTTGGACTAGCGCTCGACGAGCAGTACTTC. The chain combines TRBV27 with TRBJ2-7, with TRBD2 matching 9 bases. V lost 2 bases, J lost 5 bases, and 10 bases stayed unmatched. Germline V gene data show CDR1 as MNHEY and CDR2 as SMNVEV (reference sequence). This CDR3 is built from 16 residues.

The rearrangement joins TRBV6-5 to TRBJ2-2; D unresolved. In germline, CDR1 is MNHEY, CDR2 SVGAGI. CDR3 length: 16 amino acids. V was trimmed by 4 bases and J by 3 bases, leaving 15 bases between them. The CDR3 reads CASSCGRSPDTGELFF. As DNA, the CDR3 is TGTGCCAGCAGTTGTGGAAGGAGTCCGGACACCGGGGAGCTGTTTTTT.

The V and J genes are TRBV6-4 and TRBJ2-3; 8 positions agree with TRBD2. This CDR3 spans 15 amino acids. V was clipped by 5 bases and J by 2 bases; unmatched bases: 6. In germline, CDR1 is MRHNA, CDR2 SNTAGT. The CDR3 DNA is TGTGCCAGCAGTCAAGCGGGAGAGCCCACAGATACGCAGTATTTT. Protein sequence: CASSQAGEPTDTQYF.

V is TRBV10-3 and J is TRBJ2-7, with 9 bases matching TRBD1. Germline CDR1 is ENHRY and CDR2 is SYGVKD. The CDR3 spans 14 residues. Trimming at V came to 6 bases and at J to 2 bases, leaving 5 bases not matched to a gene. The CDR3 DNA reads TGTGCCATCAGCCCCGGGACAGGGACCTACGAGCAGTACTTC. Its translation: CAISPGTGTYEQYF.

J is TRBJ2-3 and V is TRBV10-3; 9 positions match TRBD2. J gave up 2 bases and V 4 bases, and 4 bases lay outside the gene matches. The CDR3 spans 15 residues. Germline V CDR1 and CDR2: ENHRY, SYGVKD. The CDR3 protein is CAISGGGRATDTQYF. The DNA for the CDR3 is TGTGCCATCAGTGGTGGCGGGAGGGCCACAGATACGCAGTATTTT.

In regard to this clone: The junction departs from germline at one end; a sequencing error may be responsible. V is TRBV6-5 and J is TRBJ2-4, with a possible D match to TRBD1 (6 bases). Germline CDR1 is MNHEY and CDR2 is SVGAGI. The CDR3 consists of 13 residues. Here the CDR3 DNA reads TGTGCCAGCAGTTTTTCACAGGGCCGTCATGAGTTCTTC. This codes for CASSFSQGRHEFF.

The chain combines TRBV4-1 with TRBJ2-2, with 12 bases fitting TRBD1. The V gene's germline CDR1 is MGHRA and CDR2 YSYEKL. After removal of 4 bases from V and 2 bases from J, the junction contained 8 bases not matched to a gene. CDR3 size: 18 residues. The CDR3 region is CASSLIGTGGLNTGELFF. The CDR3 nucleotides read TGCGCCAGCAGCCTAATCGGGACAGGGGGCCTTAACACCGGGGAGCTGTTTTTT.

V gene TRBV4-1 combines with J gene TRBJ1-2; 7 bases match TRBD1. Germline-derived CDR1 and CDR2 are MGHRA and YSYEKL. With V trimmed by 6 bases and J by 4 bases, 14 bases remained unmatched. CDR3 size: 16 residues. The CDR3: CASRSTRGQTLYGYTF. CDR3 DNA sequence: TGCGCCAGCAGATCCACGCGGGGACAGACACTCTATGGCTACACCTTC.

The chain carries TRBV30 and TRBJ2-5; 9 bases map to TRBD1. Per germline, CDR1 GTSNPN and CDR2 SVGIG (reference sequence). The CDR3 covers 15 residues. V dropped 3 bases and J dropped 5; count of bases not matched to a gene: 10. In nucleotides, the CDR3 is TGTGCCTGGAGCAGGGGAACAGGGGGCAGGGAGACCCAGTACTTC. Encoded protein: CAWSRGTGGRETQYF. Together with reference TRBV30 and TRBJ2-5, the CDR3 gives the full variable domain: SQTIHQWPATLVQPVGSPLSLECTVEGTSNPNLYWYRQAAGRGLQLLFYSVGIGQISSEVPQNLSASRPQDRQFILSSKKLLLSDSGFYLCAWSRGTGGRETQYFGPGTRLLVL.

The chain couples TRBV14 to TRBJ2-5; D might be TRBD1 (5 bases). The assigned J gene may be wrong: the sequence end matches TRBJ2-7 better. The V gene's germline CDR1 is SGHDN and CDR2 FVKESK. There are 12 residues in the CDR3. The CDR3 DNA sequence: TGTGCCAGCAGCCCTCAGGGTTACGAGCAGTACTTC. Its translation is CASSPQGYEQYF.

V is TRBV29-1 and J is TRBJ2-1; 9 nucleotides match TRBD2. With 3 bases clipped from V and 6 bases from J, the junction kept 3 bases outside the gene matches. The germline V gene encodes CDR1 SQVTM and CDR2 ANQGSEA. The CDR3 consists of 13 residues. CDR3 amino acids: CSVDRAGGNEQFF. Here the CDR3 DNA reads TGCAGCGTTGATAGAGCGGGAGGCAATGAGCAGTTCTTC.

The chain is built from TRBV27 and TRBJ2-3, with D maybe TRBD2 (6 bases). This CDR3 has 14 amino acids. Germline V gives CDR1 MNHEY, CDR2 SMNVEV (reference sequence). Trimming removed 6 bases at V and 5 bases at J, with 15 bases between. CDR3 loop: CASSGRTVKDTQYF. CDR3 sequence (DNA): TGTGCCAGCAGCGGGAGAACGGTTAAAGATACGCAGTATTTT.

V gene TRBV7-9 combines with J gene TRBJ2-5; no clear D. V was shortened by 1 base and J by 3 bases, with 12 bases between the two germline ends. From germline, CDR1 is SEHNR and CDR2 FQNEAQ (reference sequence). This CDR3 spans 15 amino acids. DNA of the CDR3: TGTGCCAGCAGCTTAGGCTGGCTAGTGGAAGAGACCCAGTACTTC. It codes for CASSLGWLVEETQYF.

The genes are TRBV28 and TRBJ2-7, with a weak D call TRBD1 (6 bases). The CDR3 runs 14 residues. Per the germline V gene, CDR1 is MDHEN and CDR2 is SYDVKM. V was shortened by 4 bases and J by 6 bases, with 16 bases between the two germline ends. The CDR3 here is CASSSHLQGTEQYF. Written as DNA, the CDR3 is TGTGCCAGCAGTTCGCACTTACAGGGAACCGAGCAGTACTTC.

This clone was picked up a small number of times. The chain employs TRBV7-2 and TRBJ2-7; the match to TRBD1 covers 10 bases. J lost 4 bases, V lost 4 bases, and 1 base had no gene match. Germline V gives CDR1 SGHTA, CDR2 FQGNSA. The CDR3 has 13 residues. CDR3 nucleotide sequence: TGTGCCAGCAGCTGGGACAGGGGATACGAGCAGTACTTC. Residues: CASSWDRGYEQYF.

Only one count was recorded for this clone. This rearrangement joins TRBV5-1 to TRBJ1-3; 7 positions agree with TRBD1. The CDR3 loop spans 17 amino acids. CDR1 and CDR2 (germline): SGHRS, YFSETQ. The ends lost 0 bases at V and 2 bases at J; junction bases unmatched: 8. The CDR3, as DNA: TGCGCCAGCAGCTTGGGCAGGACAGGATCGGCTGGAAACACCATATATTTT. This gives the protein CASSLGRTGSAGNTIYF.

The rearrangement uses TRBV7-2 and TRBJ2-5; no firm D call. The CDR3 covers 14 residues. Trimming left V 5 bases short and J 5 bases short, with 15 bases between. Germline values: CDR1 SGHTA, CDR2 FQGNSA. CDR3 nucleotides: TGTGCCAGCAGCCCCCCCCCTGCCGGGGAGACCCAGTACTTC. Amino acids: CASSPPPAGETQYF.

The chain combines TRBV6-5 with TRBJ1-2; possibly TRBD1 for D (6 bases). Germline V CDR1 and CDR2: MNHEY, SVGAGI. V was pared by 1 base and J by 4 bases, with 10 bases between. The CDR3 totals 14 residues. CDR3 in DNA: TGTGCCAGCAGTTACTTAGGACAGCCCTATGGCTACACCTTC. Its protein product is CASSYLGQPYGYTF.

The chain is built from TRBV6-5 and TRBJ1-3, with a possible D match to TRBD1 (5 bases). CDR1 is MNHEY, CDR2 SVGAGI, per germline. V lost 2 bases and J 1 base, leaving 9 bases between the germline ends. The CDR3 loop spans 15 amino acids. CDR3 sequence reads: CASSYGQGSGNTIYF. CDR3 DNA: TGTGCCAGCAGTTACGGGCAGGGTTCTGGAAACACCATATATTTT.